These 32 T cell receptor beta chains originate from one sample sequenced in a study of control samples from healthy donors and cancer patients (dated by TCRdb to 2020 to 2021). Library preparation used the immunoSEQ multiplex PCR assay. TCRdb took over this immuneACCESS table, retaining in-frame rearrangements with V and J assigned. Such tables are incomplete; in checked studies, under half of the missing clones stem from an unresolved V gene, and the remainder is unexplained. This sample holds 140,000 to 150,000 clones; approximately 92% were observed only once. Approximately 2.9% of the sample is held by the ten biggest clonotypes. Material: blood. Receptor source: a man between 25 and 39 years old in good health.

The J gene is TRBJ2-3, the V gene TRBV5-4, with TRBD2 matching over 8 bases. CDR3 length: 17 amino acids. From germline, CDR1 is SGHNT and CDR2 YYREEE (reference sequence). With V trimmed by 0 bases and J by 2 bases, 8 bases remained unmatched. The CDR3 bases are TGTGCCAGCAGCTTGGGCTCGGCTAGCGGGCCCACAGATACGCAGTATTTT. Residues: CASSLGSASGPTDTQYF.

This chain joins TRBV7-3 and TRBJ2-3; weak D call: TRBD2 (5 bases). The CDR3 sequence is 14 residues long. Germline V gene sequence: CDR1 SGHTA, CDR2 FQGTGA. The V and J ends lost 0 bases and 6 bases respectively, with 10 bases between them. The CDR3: CASSLTRGLDTQYF. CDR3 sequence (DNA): TGTGCCAGCAGCTTAACACGGGGATTGGATACGCAGTATTTT.

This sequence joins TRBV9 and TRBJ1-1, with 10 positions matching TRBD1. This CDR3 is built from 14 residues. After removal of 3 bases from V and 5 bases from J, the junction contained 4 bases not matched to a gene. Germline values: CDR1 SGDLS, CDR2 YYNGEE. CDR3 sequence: CASSETGQGTEAFF. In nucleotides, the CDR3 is TGTGCCAGCAGCGAGACGGGACAGGGGACTGAAGCTTTCTTT.

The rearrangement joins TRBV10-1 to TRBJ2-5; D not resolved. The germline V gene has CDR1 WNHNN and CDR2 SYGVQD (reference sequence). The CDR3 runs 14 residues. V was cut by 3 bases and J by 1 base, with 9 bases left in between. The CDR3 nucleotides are TGCGCCAGCAGTGATAGGGTGGGCCAAGAGACCCAGTACTTC. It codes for CASSDRVGQETQYF.

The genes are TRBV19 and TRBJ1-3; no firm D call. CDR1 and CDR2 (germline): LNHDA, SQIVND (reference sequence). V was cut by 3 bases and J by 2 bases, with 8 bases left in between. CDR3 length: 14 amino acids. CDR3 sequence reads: CASSIQGTGNTIYF. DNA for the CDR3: TGTGCCAGTAGTATTCAAGGGACTGGAAACACCATATATTTT.

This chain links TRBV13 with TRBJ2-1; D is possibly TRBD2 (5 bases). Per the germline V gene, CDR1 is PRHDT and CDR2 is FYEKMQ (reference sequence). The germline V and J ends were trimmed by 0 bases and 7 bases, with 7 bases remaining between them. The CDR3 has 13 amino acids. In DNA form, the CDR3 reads TGTGCCAGCAGCTTAGGCCGCGGGAATGAGCAGTTCTTC. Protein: CASSLGRGNEQFF.

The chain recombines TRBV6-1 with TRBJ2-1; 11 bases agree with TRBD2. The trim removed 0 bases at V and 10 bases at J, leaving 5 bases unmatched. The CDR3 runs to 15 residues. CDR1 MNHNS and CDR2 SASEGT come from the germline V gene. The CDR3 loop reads CASSEAGLAVGEQFF. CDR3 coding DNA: TGTGCCAGCAGTGAAGCGGGACTAGCGGTGGGGGAGCAGTTCTTC.

The CDR3 DNA follows: TGTGCCAGCAGTTTGCGGGACTATGAAGCTTTCTTT. It encodes CASSLRDYEAFF. The V and J genes are TRBV28 and TRBJ1-1, with a possible D match to TRBD1 (5 bases). The V and J ends lost 3 bases and 7 bases respectively, with 9 bases between them. The germline gives CDR1 MDHEN, CDR2 SYDVKM. This CDR3 comprises 12 residues.

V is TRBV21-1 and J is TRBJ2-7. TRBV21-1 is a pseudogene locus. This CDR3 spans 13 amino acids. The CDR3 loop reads CASSKFRVYEQYF. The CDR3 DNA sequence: TGTGCCAGCAGCAAATTTAGGGTTTACGAGCAGTACTTC.

The CDR3 sequence is CASSPRPGTHYEQYF. As DNA, the CDR3 is TGTGCCAGTAGTCCCCGTCCGGGGACACACTACGAGCAGTACTTC. The chain is built from TRBV19 and TRBJ2-7; TRBD1 is a possible D gene (6 bases). The V end lost 5 bases, the J end lost 3 bases, and 17 bases lay between the germline ends. The CDR3 spans 15 residues. Germline V gene lookup returns CDR1 LNHDA and CDR2 SQIVND (reference sequence).

The CDR3 is CASTVSVGQPQHF. The CDR3 nucleotides are TGTGCCAGCACCGTATCGGTAGGTCAGCCCCAGCATTTT. The chain employs TRBV28 and TRBJ1-5; D unresolved. Germline-derived CDR1 and CDR2 are MDHEN and SYDVKM. The length of the CDR3 is 13 residues. Deletions cut 7 bases from V and 6 bases from J, with 13 bases between.

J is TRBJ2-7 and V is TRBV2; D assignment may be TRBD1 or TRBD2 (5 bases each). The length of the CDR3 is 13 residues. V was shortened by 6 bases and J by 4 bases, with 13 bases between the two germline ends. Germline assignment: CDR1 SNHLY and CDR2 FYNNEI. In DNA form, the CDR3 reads TGTGCCAGCAGAACTGGGACCGGATACGAGCAGTACTTC. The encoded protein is CASRTGTGYEQYF.

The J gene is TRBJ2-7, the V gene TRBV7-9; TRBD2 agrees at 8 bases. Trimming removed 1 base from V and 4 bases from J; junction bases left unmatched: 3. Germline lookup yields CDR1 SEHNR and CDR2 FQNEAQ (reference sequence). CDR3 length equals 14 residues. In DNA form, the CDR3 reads TGTGCCAGCAGCTTAGGCGGGGGGATTTACGAGCAGTACTTC. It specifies CASSLGGGIYEQYF.

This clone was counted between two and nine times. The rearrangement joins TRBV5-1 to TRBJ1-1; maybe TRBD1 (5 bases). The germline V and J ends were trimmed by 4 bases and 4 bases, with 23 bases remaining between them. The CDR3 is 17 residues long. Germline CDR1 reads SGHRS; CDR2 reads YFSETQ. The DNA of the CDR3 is TGCGCCAGCAGCCTCCTCCAGGGTTTTATGGGAGGCACTGAAGCTTTCTTT. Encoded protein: CASSLLQGFMGGTEAFF.

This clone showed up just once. The CDR3 region is CAWSGQGTKGYTF. The DNA of the CDR3 is TGTGCCTGGAGTGGACAGGGGACGAAGGGCTACACCTTC. The V call is TRBV30, the J call TRBJ1-2; TRBD1 agrees at 8 bases. There are 13 residues in the CDR3. CDR1 is GTSNPN and CDR2 is SVGIG in the germline V gene (reference sequence). Trimming cost V 1 base and J 8 bases; bases outside gene matches: 6.

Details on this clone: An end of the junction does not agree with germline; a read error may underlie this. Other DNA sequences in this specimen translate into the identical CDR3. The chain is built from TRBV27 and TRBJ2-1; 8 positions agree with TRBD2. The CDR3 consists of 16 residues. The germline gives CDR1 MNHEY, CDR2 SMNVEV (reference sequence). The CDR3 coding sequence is TGCGCCAGCATGGCCCAACGGGGGGGCCCGTTCAATGAGCAGTTCTTC. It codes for CASMAQRGGPFNEQFF.

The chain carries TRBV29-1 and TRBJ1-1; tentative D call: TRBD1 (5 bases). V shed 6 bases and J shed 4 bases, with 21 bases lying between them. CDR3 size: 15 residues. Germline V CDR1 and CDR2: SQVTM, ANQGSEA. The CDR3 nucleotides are TGCAGCGTCGATCCCGGCCGAGGGGTGAGCACTGAAGCTTTCTTT. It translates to CSVDPGRGVSTEAFF.

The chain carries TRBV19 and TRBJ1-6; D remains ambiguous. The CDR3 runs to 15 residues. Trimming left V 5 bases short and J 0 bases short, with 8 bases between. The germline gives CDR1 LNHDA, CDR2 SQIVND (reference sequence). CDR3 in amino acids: CASSFQSSYNSPLHF. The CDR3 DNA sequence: TGTGCCAGTAGTTTCCAGAGCTCCTATAATTCACCCCTCCACTTT.

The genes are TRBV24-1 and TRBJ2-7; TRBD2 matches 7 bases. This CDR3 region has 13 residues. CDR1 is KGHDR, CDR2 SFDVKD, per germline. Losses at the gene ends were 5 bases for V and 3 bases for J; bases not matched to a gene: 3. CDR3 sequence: CATSAGGDYEQYF. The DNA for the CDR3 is TGTGCCACCAGTGCTGGGGGGGACTACGAGCAGTACTTC.

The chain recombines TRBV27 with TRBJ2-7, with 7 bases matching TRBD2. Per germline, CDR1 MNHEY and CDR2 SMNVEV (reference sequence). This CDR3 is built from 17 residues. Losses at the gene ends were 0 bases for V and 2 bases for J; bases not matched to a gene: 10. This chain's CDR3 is CASSLSWRESGTYEQYF. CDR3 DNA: TGTGCCAGCAGTTTATCTTGGAGGGAAAGCGGGACCTACGAGCAGTACTTC.

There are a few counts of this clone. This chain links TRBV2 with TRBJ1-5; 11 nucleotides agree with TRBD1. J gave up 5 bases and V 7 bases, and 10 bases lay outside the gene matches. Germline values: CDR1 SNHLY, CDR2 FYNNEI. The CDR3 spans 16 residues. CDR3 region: CASTLPGTGGDQPQHF. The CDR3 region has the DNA TGTGCCAGCACCCTACCCGGGACAGGGGGAGATCAGCCCCAGCATTTT.

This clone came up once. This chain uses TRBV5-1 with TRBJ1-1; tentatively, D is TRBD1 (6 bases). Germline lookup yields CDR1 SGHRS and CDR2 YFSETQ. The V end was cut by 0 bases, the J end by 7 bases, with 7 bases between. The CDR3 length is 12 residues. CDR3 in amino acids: CASSLEGGEAFF. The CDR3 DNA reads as TGCGCCAGCAGCTTGGAAGGGGGTGAAGCTTTCTTT.

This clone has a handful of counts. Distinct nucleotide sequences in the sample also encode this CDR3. In DNA form, the CDR3 reads TGTGCCAGCAGTGAAGGGGGGGGCCGAAGGAATGAGCAGTTCTTC. This codes for CASSEGGGRRNEQFF. The chain is built from TRBV6-1 and TRBJ2-1, with TRBD2 as a possible D gene (7 bases). V lost 1 base, J lost 7 bases, and 14 bases lay in between. Germline assignment: CDR1 MNHNS and CDR2 SASEGT. This CDR3 comprises 15 residues.

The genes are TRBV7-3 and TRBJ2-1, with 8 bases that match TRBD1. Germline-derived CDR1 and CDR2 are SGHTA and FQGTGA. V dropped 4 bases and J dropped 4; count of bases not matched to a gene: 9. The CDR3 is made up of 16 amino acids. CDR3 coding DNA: TGTGCCAGCAGCTCACTATCCGGGACAGGATACAATGAGCAGTTCTTC. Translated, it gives CASSSLSGTGYNEQFF. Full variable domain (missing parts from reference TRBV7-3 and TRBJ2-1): GAGVSQTPSNKVTEKGKYVELRCDPISGHTALYWYRQSLGQGPEFLIYFQGTGAADDSGLPNDRFFAVRPEGSVSTLKIQRTERGDSAVYLCASSSLSGTGYNEQFFGPGTRLTVL.

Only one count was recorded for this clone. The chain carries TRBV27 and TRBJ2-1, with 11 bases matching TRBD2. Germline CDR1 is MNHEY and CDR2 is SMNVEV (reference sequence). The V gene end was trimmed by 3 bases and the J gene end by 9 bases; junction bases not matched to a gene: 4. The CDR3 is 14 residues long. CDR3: CASSFRLAGGEQFF. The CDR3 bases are TGTGCCAGCAGTTTTCGCCTAGCGGGGGGTGAGCAGTTCTTC.

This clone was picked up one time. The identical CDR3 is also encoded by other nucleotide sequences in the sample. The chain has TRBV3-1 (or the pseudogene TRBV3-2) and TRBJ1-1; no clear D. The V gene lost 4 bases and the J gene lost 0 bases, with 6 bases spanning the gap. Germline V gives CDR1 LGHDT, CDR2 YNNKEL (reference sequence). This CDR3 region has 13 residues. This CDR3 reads CASSPTVNTEAFF. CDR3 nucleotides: TGTGCCAGCAGCCCGACCGTGAACACTGAAGCTTTCTTT.

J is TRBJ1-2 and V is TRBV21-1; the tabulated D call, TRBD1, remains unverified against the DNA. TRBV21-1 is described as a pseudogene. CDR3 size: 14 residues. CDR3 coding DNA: TGTGCCAGCAGCAGACGGACAGTCTTTTATGGCTACACCTTC. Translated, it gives CASSRRTVFYGYTF.

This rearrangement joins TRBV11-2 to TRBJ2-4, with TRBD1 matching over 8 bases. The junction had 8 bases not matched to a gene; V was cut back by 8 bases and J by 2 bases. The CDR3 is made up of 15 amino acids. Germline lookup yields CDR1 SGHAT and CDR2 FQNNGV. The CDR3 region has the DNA TGTGCCAGCGACAGGGGAGTTGTCACCAAAAACATTCAGTACTTC. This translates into CASDRGVVTKNIQYF.

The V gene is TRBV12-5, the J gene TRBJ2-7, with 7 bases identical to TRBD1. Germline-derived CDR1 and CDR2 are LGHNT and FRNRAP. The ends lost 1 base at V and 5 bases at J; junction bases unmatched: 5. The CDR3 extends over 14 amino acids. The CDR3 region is CASGLETGNHEQYF. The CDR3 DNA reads TGTGCTAGTGGTTTGGAGACAGGGAACCACGAGCAGTACTTC.

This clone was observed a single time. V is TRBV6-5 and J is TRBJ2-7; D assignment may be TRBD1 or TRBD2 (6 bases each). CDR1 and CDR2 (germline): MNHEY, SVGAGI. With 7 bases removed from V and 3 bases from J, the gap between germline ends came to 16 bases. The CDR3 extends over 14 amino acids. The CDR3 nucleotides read TGTGCCAGCAACCTTCCGGGGGCAAACTACGAGCAGTACTTC. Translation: CASNLPGANYEQYF.

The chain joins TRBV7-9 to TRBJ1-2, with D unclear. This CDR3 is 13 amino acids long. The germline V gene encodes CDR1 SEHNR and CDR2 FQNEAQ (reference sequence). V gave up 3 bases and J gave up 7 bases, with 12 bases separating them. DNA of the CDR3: TGTGCCAGCAGCTTTCCGACTGGAACTGGCTACACCTTC. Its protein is CASSFPTGTGYTF.

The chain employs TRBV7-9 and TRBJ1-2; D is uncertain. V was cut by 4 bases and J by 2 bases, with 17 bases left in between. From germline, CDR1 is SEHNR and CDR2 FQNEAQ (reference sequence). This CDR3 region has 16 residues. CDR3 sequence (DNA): TGTGCCAGCAGCTACACCTCCACCCGTGCCAACTATGGCTACACCTTC. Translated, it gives CASSYTSTRANYGYTF.